Following are 7 T cell receptor beta chains from one sample sequenced in a study of technical replicates of blood from a handful of donors. Sequencing was performed with immunoSEQ multiplex PCR; in TCRdb, only in-frame clones are kept and a portion is missing. The sample consists of approximately 73,000 clones, 95% to 98% of them appearing once. The sequenced sample consisted of T cells isolated from PBMCs. These receptor sequences come from a human donor in good health.

This chain connects TRBV30 to TRBJ1-4; a weak D match, TRBD1 (5 bases). Trimming pared 1 base from V and 8 bases from J, leaving 17 bases between. Germline lookup yields CDR1 GTSNPN and CDR2 SVGIG (reference sequence). This CDR3 has 15 amino acids. CDR3 sequence: CAWSGGQAGREKLFF. The CDR3 DNA reads as TGTGCCTGGAGTGGCGGACAAGCTGGTAGGGAAAAACTGTTTTTT.

This chain connects TRBV6-6 to TRBJ1-3, with 7 bases aligning to TRBD1. V lost 5 bases and J lost 0; bases outside the gene matches: 4. The CDR3 is made up of 15 amino acids. From germline, CDR1 is MNHNY and CDR2 SVGAGI (reference sequence). CDR3 DNA: TGTGCCAGCAGTCGACAGGGCCTCTCTGGAAACACCATATATTTT. Its translation: CASSRQGLSGNTIYF.

The CDR3 coding sequence is TGTGCCAGTACCTTATCAGGGGGTATCTATGGCTACACCTTC. The encoded protein is CASTLSGGIYGYTF. The rearrangement joins TRBV19 to TRBJ1-2, with 7 positions matching TRBD1. V gave up 7 bases and J gave up 4 bases; unmatched junction bases: 9. This CDR3 region has 14 residues. Germline loops: CDR1 LNHDA, CDR2 SQIVND (reference sequence).

The chain joins TRBV4-2 to TRBJ2-3, with D possibly being TRBD2 (5 bases). Trimming left V 1 base short and J 0 bases short, with 11 bases between. This CDR3 has 16 amino acids. Looked up from germline, CDR1 is LGHNA and CDR2 is YNFKEQ. CDR3 in amino acids: CASSQVSAASTDTQYF. CDR3 nucleotides: TGTGCCAGCAGCCAAGTGTCAGCGGCTAGCACAGATACGCAGTATTTT.

This clone was observed once. The rearrangement uses TRBV9 and TRBJ1-1; 10 nucleotides align to TRBD1. From germline, CDR1 is SGDLS and CDR2 YYNGEE. V dropped 0 bases and J dropped 3; count of bases not matched to a gene: 8. The CDR3 runs 17 residues. This CDR3 is CASSVAPPGQGHTEAFF. The CDR3 DNA reads as TGTGCCAGCAGCGTAGCCCCCCCGGGACAGGGGCACACTGAAGCTTTCTTT.

The genes are TRBV4-1 and TRBJ2-7; 7 bases are a match to TRBD2. V was pared by 0 bases and J by 5 bases, with 7 bases of the junction left unmatched. The germline gives CDR1 MGHRA, CDR2 YSYEKL. This CDR3 spans 15 amino acids. The CDR3 nucleotides read TGCGCCAGCAGCCAAGAAACGCGGGAGCTCAACGAGCAGTACTTC. Translated: CASSQETRELNEQYF.

The chain recombines TRBV10-3 with TRBJ1-1; a weak D match, TRBD1 (5 bases). The V end lost 2 bases, the J end lost 3 bases, and 10 bases lay between the germline ends. CDR3 length: 14 amino acids. CDR1 and CDR2 (germline): ENHRY, SYGVKD. CDR3 sequence (DNA): TGTGCCATCAGTGAGACCAACAGGCACACTGAAGCTTTCTTT. Protein sequence: CAISETNRHTEAFF.